Sequencing of this T cell receptor (beta chain) was carried out in a study of blood T cell repertoires in COVID-19. From germline, CDR1 is MNHNS and CDR2 SASEGT. The CDR3 contains 16 residues. In the authors' workflow: The authors estimated nucleated cell counts from reference gene primer amplification. The assay was immunoSEQ multiplex PCR, and TCRdb's table has in-frame clones only and misses some. That table supplies the V and J calls and clone size; D and trimming were determined from the DNA. The data contain about 240,000 clones, roughly 87% of them singletons. As for this clone: One end of the junction fails to match germline, which may point to a read error.

The sequence was collected from a man aged 60-69 years who had recovered from COVID-19. V gene TRBV6-1 combines with J gene TRBJ1-2, with D possibly matching TRBD1 (5 bases). The sample taken for sequencing was peripheral blood. The CDR3, as DNA: TGTGCCAGCAGAGAAGACAGTTTTAGGATTAACTATGGCTACACCTTC. Residues: CASREDSFRINYGYTF.